This TCR beta chain derives from a study of blood T cells in healthy people across ages. Overall study findings and caveats: Estimated diversity across one million T cells was deemed an underestimate. TCR beta diversity tracked closely with naive T cell percentage.

Using a J-beta primer mix together with a sample-barcoded 5' primer, a second PCR was run for about 6 to 11 cycles. TCRdb re-called the 5' RACE reads with MiXCR, one entry per CDR3 protein. The data show hundreds of thousands of distinct CDR3 sequences, approximately 52% seen once. Each sample had at least 6 million PBMCs isolated. Germline V CDR1 and CDR2: MDHEN, SYDVKM. The CDR3 sequence is 15 residues long. Trimming cost V 6 bases and J 4 bases, with 13 bases left between them. As regards this clonotype: Its antigen is undetermined.

Sequences were obtained from blood. The chain joins TRBV28 to TRBJ2-6, with TRBD2 as a possible D gene (6 bases). The receptor comes from an elderly woman in good health. As DNA, the CDR3 is TGTGCCAGCAGCCAGCGGGCCGAGGGGGCCAACGTCCTGACTTTC. Residues: CASSQRAEGANVLTF.